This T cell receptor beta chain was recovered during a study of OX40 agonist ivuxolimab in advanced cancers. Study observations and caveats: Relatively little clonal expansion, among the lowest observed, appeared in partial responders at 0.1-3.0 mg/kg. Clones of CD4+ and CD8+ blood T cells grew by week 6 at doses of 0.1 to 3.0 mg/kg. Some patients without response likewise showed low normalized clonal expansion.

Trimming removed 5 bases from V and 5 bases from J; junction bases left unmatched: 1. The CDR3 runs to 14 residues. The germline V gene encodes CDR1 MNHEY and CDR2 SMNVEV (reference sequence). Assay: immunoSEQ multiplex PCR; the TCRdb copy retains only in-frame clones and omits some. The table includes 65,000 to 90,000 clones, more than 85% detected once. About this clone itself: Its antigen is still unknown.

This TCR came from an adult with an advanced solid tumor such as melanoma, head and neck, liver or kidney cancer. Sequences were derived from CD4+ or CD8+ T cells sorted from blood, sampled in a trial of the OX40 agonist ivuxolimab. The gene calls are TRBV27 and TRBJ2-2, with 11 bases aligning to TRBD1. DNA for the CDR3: TGTGCCAGCAGTGGGACAGGGGGAACCGGGGAGCTGTTTTTT. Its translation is CASSGTGGTGELFF.